One sample yielded the 10 T cell receptor beta chains listed below, sequenced in a study of post-analysis software for immune sequencing data. No antigen is known for these receptors. Presence of unique molecular identifiers characterized the TCR beta cDNA libraries. One entry per CDR3 protein results from TCRdb running MiXCR on the PCR reads. The sample has about 400,000 distinct CDR3 sequences, less than 40% seen once. Study results and caveats: Patients used roughly five TRBV segments, including TRBV5-6, TRBV5-1 and TRBV20-1, more often than controls.

Sequencing input: blood. Receptors originate from a girl under 18 with multiple sclerosis.

This chain links TRBV7-2 with TRBJ2-7, with D maybe TRBD1 (6 bases). Trimming took off 9 bases at V and 0 bases at J, with 15 bases between the two ends. CDR3 length equals 14 residues. The germline V gene has CDR1 SGHTA and CDR2 FQGNSA. CDR3 nucleotides: TGTGCCAGTAGTATCGCCAGGGGCTCCTACGAGCAGTACTTC. Its protein product is CASSIARGSYEQYF.

The chain joins TRBV12-3 or TRBV12-4 to TRBJ1-5; D gene uncertain. The CDR3 is 13 residues long. V was cut by 1 base and J by 5 bases, with 6 bases left in between. This CDR3 is CASSLVRDQPQHF. For the CDR3, the DNA is TGTGCCAGCAGTTTAGTTCGGGATCAGCCCCAGCATTTT.

The chain employs TRBV12-3 or TRBV12-4 and TRBJ1-5, with a weak D call TRBD1 (5 bases). V lost 7 bases, J lost 6 bases, and 13 bases lay in between. There are 13 residues in the CDR3. The CDR3 is CASTPGRGQPQHF. The CDR3 nucleotides are TGTGCCAGCACCCCAGGGAGAGGTCAGCCCCAGCATTTT.

The chain employs TRBV13 and TRBJ2-1; 7 nucleotides match TRBD1. Germline CDR1 and CDR2: PRHDT and FYEKMQ (reference sequence). J lost 2 bases, V lost 5 bases, and 3 bases had no gene match. This CDR3 is 14 amino acids long. In nucleotides, the CDR3 is TGTGCCAGCAGCCCGGGACAGACCTACAATGAGCAGTTCTTC. Amino acid sequence: CASSPGQTYNEQFF. Complete variable domain (other parts from reference TRBV13 and TRBJ2-1): AAGVIQSPRHLIKEKRETATLKCYPIPRHDTVYWYQQGPGQDPQFLISFYEKMQSDKGSIPDRFSAQQFSDYHSELNMSSLELGDSALYFCASSPGQTYNEQFFGPGTRLTVL.

There are a few counts of this clonotype. The rearrangement uses TRBV3-1 and TRBJ2-1; possibly TRBD2 for D (6 bases). The CDR3 runs to 17 residues. Between the trimmed V and J ends, which lost 0 bases and 1 base, there was a span of 13 bases. The germline V gene has CDR1 LGHDT and CDR2 YNNKEL (reference sequence). The CDR3 protein is CASSQEAGRRSYNEQFF. The CDR3 bases are TGTGCCAGCAGCCAAGAGGCAGGGAGGAGGTCCTACAATGAGCAGTTCTTC.

The count of this clonotype is one. The genes are TRBV11-3 and TRBJ2-7; a weak D match, TRBD1 (5 bases). V lost 3 bases and J lost 3, with 15 bases in between. The CDR3 sequence is 15 residues long. CDR1 is SGHNT, CDR2 YENEEA, per germline. The CDR3: CASSFRSNRSYEQYF. The CDR3 region has the DNA TGTGCCAGCAGCTTCCGGTCTAACAGGAGCTACGAGCAGTACTTC.

This clonotype was observed a few times. The rearrangement links TRBV27 to TRBJ2-1; 9 nucleotides agree with TRBD2. The V segment lost 4 bases and the J segment 0 bases; nucleotides outside the gene matches: 1. The CDR3 has 15 amino acids. Per the germline V gene, CDR1 is MNHEY and CDR2 is SMNVEV (reference sequence). The DNA of the CDR3 is TGTGCCAGCAGTTGGGGACTAGCCTCCTACAATGAGCAGTTCTTC. Residues: CASSWGLASYNEQFF.

The V call is TRBV12-3 or TRBV12-4, the J call TRBJ1-2; D is ambiguous. The CDR3 is made up of 12 amino acids. The V end lost 6 bases, the J end lost 5 bases, and 10 bases lay between the germline ends. The CDR3 nucleotides read TGTGCCAGCAGCGATACAGCATATGGCTACACCTTC. Its protein product is CASSDTAYGYTF.

This clonotype was counted a few times. The rearrangement uses TRBV4-1 and TRBJ2-6; D may correspond to TRBD1 or TRBD2 (5 bases each). The CDR3 is made up of 18 amino acids. V lost 3 bases, J lost 1 base, and 16 bases lay in between. Germline-derived CDR1 and CDR2 are MGHRA and YSYEKL. The CDR3 DNA is TGCGCCAGCAGCCAGAGCGGCAGGGCCCTGTCTGGGGCCAACGTCCTGACTTTC. Protein: CASSQSGRALSGANVLTF.

The V and J genes are TRBV6-5 and TRBJ1-4; tentative D call: TRBD1 (6 bases). This CDR3 has 16 amino acids. V was pared by 2 bases and J by 4 bases, with 14 bases between. Germline V gene sequence: CDR1 MNHEY, CDR2 SVGAGI. This CDR3 is CASSYGRGSLNEKLFF. CDR3 in DNA: TGTGCCAGCAGTTACGGCAGGGGAAGCCTTAATGAAAAACTGTTTTTT.